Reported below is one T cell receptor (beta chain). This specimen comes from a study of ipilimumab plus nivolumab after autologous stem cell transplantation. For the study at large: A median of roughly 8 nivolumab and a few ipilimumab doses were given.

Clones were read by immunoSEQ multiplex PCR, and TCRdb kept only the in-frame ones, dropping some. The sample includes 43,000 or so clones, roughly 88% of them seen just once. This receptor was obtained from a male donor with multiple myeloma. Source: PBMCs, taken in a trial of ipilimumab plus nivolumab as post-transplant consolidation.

The CDR3 DNA is TGTGCCAGTAGTACACAACTCTCAGACAGCTACTCGTCCTACGAGCAGTACTTC. Its translation: CASSTQLSDSYSSYEQYF. The chain couples TRBV19 to TRBJ2-7; a weak D match, TRBD1 (5 bases). V lost 4 bases to trimming and J lost 1 base, with 23 bases between them. CDR3 length: 18 residues. Germline V gene data show CDR1 as LNHDA and CDR2 as SQIVND (reference sequence).